This T cell receptor beta chain comes out of a study of blood T cell repertoires in COVID-19. Trimming stripped 3 bases from V and 2 bases from J, with 18 bases between. Germline assignment: CDR1 MDHEN and CDR2 SYDVKM. The CDR3 consists of 17 residues. This clone was seen ten or more times. The repertoire was sequenced with immunoSEQ multiplex PCR; TCRdb's copy has only in-frame clones and lacks some. The table has about 250,000 clones, more than 85% seen once. The source material was PBMCs or T cells enriched from blood (not recorded which). The clonotype originates from a man aged 40-49 years who had recovered from COVID-19. J is TRBJ2-3 and V is TRBV28; D not resolved. The DNA of the CDR3 is TGTGCCAGCAGTTTCCCAGGATTCCGGCGACACACAGATACGCAGTATTTT. Its translation: CASSFPGFRRHTDTQYF.